This T cell receptor (beta chain) comes out of a study of blood T cell repertoires in COVID-19. On the study more broadly: Acute and convalescent COVID-19 samples came from the United States, Italy and Spain. T cells, B-cell-depleted T cells, or PBMCs provided the cDNA or gDNA that served as material.

V gave up 6 bases and J gave up 2 bases, with 17 bases separating them. The CDR3 contains 15 residues. Germline V gene sequence: CDR1 SQVTM, CDR2 ANQGSEA. Per the study methods: Using reference gene primer amplification, nucleated cell counts were estimated. Using immunoSEQ multiplex PCR, the repertoire was profiled, and TCRdb retains in-frame clones only, with some absent. V, J and clone size were drawn from that table, and D and trimming were deduced from the DNA. The sample lists some 140,000 clones, 65% to 90% occurring once. The origin of this receptor is a woman aged 55-70 years with active or convalescent COVID-19. The sequenced material came from peripheral blood. V is TRBV29-1 and J is TRBJ1-5, with unresolved D. In DNA, the CDR3 is TGCAGCGTCGCAGGAGGTTTTTTAGGCAATCAGCCCCAGCATTTT. Translated, it gives CSVAGGFLGNQPQHF. Full variable domain (rest looked up from reference TRBV29-1 and TRBJ1-5): SAVISQKPSRDICQRGTSLTIQCQVDSQVTMMFWYRQQPGQSLTLIATANQGSEATYESGFVIDKFPISRPNLTFSTLTVSNMSPEDSSIYLCSVAGGFLGNQPQHFGDGTRLSIL.